This T cell receptor beta chain was identified during a study of identical twins. General observations from the study: Out-of-frame alpha sequences that twins shared showed excess low generation probability.

The CDR3 length is 15 residues. V lost 2 bases and J lost 7; bases outside the gene matches: 5. From germline, CDR1 is MNHNY and CDR2 SVGAGI (reference sequence). Regarding this clonotype: What it binds is not known.

Healthy Caucasian individuals made up all the donors. From the 5' RACE reads, TCRdb called clonotypes with MiXCR, one entry per CDR3 protein. The sample lists 1,800,000 or so distinct CDR3 sequences; less than 35% were seen once. The sequencing sample was made of cord blood. The rearrangement links TRBV6-6 to TRBJ1-4; 9 bases map to TRBD1. The TCR comes from a newborn girl in good health. CDR3 region: CASSYKQGASEKLFF. CDR3 nucleotide sequence: TGTGCCAGCAGTTACAAACAGGGGGCGAGTGAAAAACTGTTTTTT.